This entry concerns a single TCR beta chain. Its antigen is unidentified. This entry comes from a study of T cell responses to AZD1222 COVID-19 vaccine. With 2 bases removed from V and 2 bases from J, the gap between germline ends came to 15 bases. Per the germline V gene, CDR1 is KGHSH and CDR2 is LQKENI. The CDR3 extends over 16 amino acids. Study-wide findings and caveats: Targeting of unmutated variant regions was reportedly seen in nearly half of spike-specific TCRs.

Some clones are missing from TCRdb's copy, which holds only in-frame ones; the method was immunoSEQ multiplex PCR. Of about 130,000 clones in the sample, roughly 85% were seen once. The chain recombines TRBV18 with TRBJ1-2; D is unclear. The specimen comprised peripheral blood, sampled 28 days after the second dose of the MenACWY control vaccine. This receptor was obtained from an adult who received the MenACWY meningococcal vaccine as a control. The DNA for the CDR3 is TGTGCCAGCTCACCAACAAACTGGGCCCCCAACTATGGCTACACCTTC. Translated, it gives CASSPTNWAPNYGYTF.